This TCR beta chain was retrieved from a study of technical replicates of blood from a handful of donors. Method: immunoSEQ multiplex PCR; TCRdb's copy keeps in-frame clones and lacks some. The data show under 95,000 clones, about 94% seen once. Unmatched junction bases numbered 9, after V lost 4 bases and J lost 8 bases. This CDR3 region has 14 residues. CDR1 and CDR2 (germline): MGHRA, YSYEKL. This chain links TRBV4-1 with TRBJ1-2; 8 nucleotides line up with TRBD1. The receptor was isolated from a human donor in good health. The sequenced sample consisted of T cells isolated from PBMCs. CDR3 DNA sequence: TGCGCCAGCAGCCCGGACAGGGATCGTCGGGGCTACACCTTC. Its translation: CASSPDRDRRGYTF.